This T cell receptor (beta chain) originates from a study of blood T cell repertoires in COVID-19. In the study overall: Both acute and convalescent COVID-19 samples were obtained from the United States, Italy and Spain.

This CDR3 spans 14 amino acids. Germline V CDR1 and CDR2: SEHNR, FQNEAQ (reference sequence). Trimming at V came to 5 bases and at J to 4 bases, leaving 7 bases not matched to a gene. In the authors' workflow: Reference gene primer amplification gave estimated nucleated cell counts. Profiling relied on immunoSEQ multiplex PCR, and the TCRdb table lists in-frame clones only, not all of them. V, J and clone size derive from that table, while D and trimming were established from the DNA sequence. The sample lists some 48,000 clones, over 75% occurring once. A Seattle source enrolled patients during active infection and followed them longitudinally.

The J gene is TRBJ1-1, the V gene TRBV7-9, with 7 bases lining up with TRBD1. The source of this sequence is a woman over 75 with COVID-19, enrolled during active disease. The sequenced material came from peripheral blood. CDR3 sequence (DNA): TGTGCCAGCAGCAGGGCGACAGGGATCACTGAAGCTTTCTTT. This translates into CASSRATGITEAFF. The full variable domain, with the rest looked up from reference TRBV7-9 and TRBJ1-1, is DTGVSQNPRHKITKRGQNVTFRCDPISEHNRLYWYRQTLGQGPEFLTYFQNEAQLEKSRLLSDRFSAERPKGSFSTLEIQRTEQGDSAMYLCASSRATGITEAFFGQGTRLTVV.